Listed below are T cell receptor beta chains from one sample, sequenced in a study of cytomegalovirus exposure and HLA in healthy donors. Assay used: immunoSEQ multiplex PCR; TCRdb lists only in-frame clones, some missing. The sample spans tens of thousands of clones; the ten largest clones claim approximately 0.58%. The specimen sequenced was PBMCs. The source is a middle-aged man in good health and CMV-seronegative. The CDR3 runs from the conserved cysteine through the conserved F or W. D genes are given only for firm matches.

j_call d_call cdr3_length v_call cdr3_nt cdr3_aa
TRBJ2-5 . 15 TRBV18 TGTGCCAGCTCACCAAGAGCCAGGGTGGAAGAGACCCAGTACTTC CASSPRARVEETQYF
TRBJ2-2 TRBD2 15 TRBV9 TGTGCCAGCACCAAGCGGGGGATCAACACCGGGGAGCTGTTTTTT CASTKRGINTGELFF
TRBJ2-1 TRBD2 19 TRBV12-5 TGTGCTAGTGGTTTGAAGATCGGGAGCGGGGGGGTTGAGGGAAATGAGCAGTTCTTC CASGLKIGSGGVEGNEQFF
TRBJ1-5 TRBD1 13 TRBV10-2 TGCGCCAGCTCAGGGGGGAGCAATCAGCCCCAGCATTTT CASSGGSNQPQHF
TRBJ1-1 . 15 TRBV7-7 TGTGCTAGCATCTTAATCGGGGTGATGAACACTGAAGCTTTCTTT CASILIGVMNTEAFF
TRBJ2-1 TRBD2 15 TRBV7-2 TGTGCCAGCAGCTTAGTAGCGGGGGGCTACAATGAGCAGTTCTTC CASSLVAGGYNEQFF
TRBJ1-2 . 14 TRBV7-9 TGTGCCAGCAGCTTAAGGGGAACCAACTATGGCTACACCTTC CASSLRGTNYGYTF
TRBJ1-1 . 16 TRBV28 TGTGCCAGCAGTTTGCACCGGGGTAGCGGTGGGACTGAAGCTTTCTTT CASSLHRGSGGTEAFF
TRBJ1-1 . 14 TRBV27 TGTGCCAGCACCCAATGGGGGGTGGACACTGAAGCTTTCTTT CASTQWGVDTEAFF
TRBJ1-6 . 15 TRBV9 TGTGCCAGCAGCGTAGATCCTGGCGGGAATTCACCCCTCCACTTT CASSVDPGGNSPLHF
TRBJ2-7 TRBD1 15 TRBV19 TGTGCCAGTAGTCCCCGGGCAGGGACAGAAAATGGGCAGTACTTC CASSPRAGTENGQYF
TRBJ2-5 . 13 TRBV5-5 TGTGCCAGCAGCTTCGATCCCAGGGAGACCCAGTACTTC CASSFDPRETQYF